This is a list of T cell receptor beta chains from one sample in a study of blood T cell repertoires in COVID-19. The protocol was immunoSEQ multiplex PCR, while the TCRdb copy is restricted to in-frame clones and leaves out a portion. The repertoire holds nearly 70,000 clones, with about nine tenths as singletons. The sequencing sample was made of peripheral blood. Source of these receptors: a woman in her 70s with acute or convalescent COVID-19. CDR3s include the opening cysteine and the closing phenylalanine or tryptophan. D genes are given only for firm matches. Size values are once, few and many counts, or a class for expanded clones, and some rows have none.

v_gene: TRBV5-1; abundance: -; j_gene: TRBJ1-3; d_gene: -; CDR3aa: CASSLGGSSSSGNTIYF; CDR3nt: TGCGCCAGCAGCTTGGGAGGGAGCAGCTCCTCTGGAAACACCATATATTTT
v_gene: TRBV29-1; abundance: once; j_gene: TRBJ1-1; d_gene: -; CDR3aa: CSVDQGGNTEAFF; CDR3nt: TGCAGCGTTGACCAGGGTGGAAACACTGAAGCTTTCTTT
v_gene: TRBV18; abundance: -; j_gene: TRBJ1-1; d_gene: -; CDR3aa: CASSPQGENTEAFF; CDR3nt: TGTGCCAGCTCACCACAGGGGGAGAACACTGAAGCTTTCTTT
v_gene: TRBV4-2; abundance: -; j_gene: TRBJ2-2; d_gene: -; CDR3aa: CASSQEDTRGTGELFF; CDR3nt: TGTGCCAGCAGCCAAGAGGATACCCGCGGCACCGGGGAGCTGTTTTTT
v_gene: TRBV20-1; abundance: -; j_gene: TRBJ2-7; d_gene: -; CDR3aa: CSAPTGYEQYF; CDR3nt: TGCAGTGCTCCGACAGGTTACGAGCAGTACTTC
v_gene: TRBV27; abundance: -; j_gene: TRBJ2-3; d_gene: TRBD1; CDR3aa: CASSFEGAFTADTQYF; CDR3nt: TGTGCCAGCAGTTTTGAGGGGGCTTTTACTGCAGATACGCAGTATTTT
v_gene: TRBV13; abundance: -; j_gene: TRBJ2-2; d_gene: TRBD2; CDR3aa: CASSLVAGGAGELFF; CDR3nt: TGTGCCAGCAGCTTAGTAGCGGGGGGCGCCGGGGAGCTGTTTTTT
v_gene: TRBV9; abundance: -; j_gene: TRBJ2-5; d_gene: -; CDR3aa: CASSVGRPEETQYF; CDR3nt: TGTGCCAGCAGCGTGGGCAGGCCGGAAGAGACCCAGTACTTC
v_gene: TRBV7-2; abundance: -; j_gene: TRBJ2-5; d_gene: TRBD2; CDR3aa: CASSHPIEFLAGGEETQYF; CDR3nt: TGTGCCAGCAGCCACCCCATAGAGTTCCTAGCGGGAGGAGAAGAGACCCAGTACTTC
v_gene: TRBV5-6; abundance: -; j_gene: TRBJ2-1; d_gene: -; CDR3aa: CASSLGSSSYNEQFF; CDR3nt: TGTGCCAGCAGCTTGGGGTCGAGCTCCTACAATGAGCAGTTCTTC
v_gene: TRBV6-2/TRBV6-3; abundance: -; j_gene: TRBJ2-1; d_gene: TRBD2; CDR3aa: CASSYSSGMDNEQFF; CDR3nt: TGTGCCAGCAGTTACTCTAGCGGGATGGATAATGAGCAGTTCTTC
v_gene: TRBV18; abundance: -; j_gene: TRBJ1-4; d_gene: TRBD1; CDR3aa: CASSPSTGGEEKLFF; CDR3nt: TGTGCCAGCTCCCCCTCGACAGGGGGCGAAGAAAAACTGTTTTTT
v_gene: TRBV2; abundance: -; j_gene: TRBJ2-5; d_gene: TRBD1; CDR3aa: CASSSEGGRETQYF; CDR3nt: TGTGCCAGCAGTAGCGAAGGGGGCAGGGAGACCCAGTACTTC
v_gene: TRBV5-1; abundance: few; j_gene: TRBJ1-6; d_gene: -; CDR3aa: CASSYLQQGRGNSPLHF; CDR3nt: TGCGCCAGCAGCTACCTCCAACAGGGAAGAGGAAATTCACCCCTCCACTTT
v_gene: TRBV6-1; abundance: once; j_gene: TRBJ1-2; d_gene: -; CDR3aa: CASSEAPTVFYGYTF; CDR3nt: TGTGCCAGCAGTGAAGCCCCGACAGTCTTCTATGGCTACACCTTC
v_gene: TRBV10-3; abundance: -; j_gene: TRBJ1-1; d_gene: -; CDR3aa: CAISGQGSLNTEAFF; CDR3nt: TGTGCCATCAGTGGCCAGGGATCTTTGAACACTGAAGCTTTCTTT
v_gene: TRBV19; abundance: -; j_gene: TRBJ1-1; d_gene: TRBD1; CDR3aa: CASSALPGTGRGNTEAFF; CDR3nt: TGTGCCAGTAGTGCCCTCCCCGGGACAGGGAGAGGGAACACTGAAGCTTTCTTT
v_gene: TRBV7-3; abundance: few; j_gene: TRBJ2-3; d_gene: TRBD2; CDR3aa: CASSITPLLGTSGRRDTQYF; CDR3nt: TGTGCCAGCAGCATTACCCCCCTCCTCGGGACTAGCGGGAGAAGAGATACGCAGTATTTT
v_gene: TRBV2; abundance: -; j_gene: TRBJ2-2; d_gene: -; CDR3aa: CASRQSTGELFF; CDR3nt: TGTGCCAGCAGACAGAGCACCGGGGAGCTGTTTTTT
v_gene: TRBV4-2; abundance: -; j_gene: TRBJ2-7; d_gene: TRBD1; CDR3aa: CASSSGQGFYEQYF; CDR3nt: TGTGCCAGCAGCTCGGGACAGGGGTTCTACGAGCAGTACTTC
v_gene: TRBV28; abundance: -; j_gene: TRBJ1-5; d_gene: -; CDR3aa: CASSGARQPQHF; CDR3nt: TGTGCCAGCAGCGGCGCGAGGCAGCCCCAGCATTTT
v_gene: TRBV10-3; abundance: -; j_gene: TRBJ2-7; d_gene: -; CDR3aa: CAISKGRDGRSYEQYF; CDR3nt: TGTGCCATCAGTAAAGGACGGGATGGGCGGTCCTACGAGCAGTACTTC
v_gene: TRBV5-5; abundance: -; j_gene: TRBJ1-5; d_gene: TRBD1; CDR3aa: CASSPGQNTGNQPQHF; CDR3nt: TGTGCCAGCAGTCCGGGACAGAATACGGGCAATCAGCCCCAGCATTTT
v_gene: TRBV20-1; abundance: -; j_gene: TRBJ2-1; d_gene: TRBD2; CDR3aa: CSASKSSGSPGEQFF; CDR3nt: TGCAGTGCTAGTAAGTCTAGCGGGAGCCCAGGGGAGCAGTTCTTC
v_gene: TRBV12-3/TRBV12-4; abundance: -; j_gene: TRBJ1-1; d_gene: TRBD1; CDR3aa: CASTPGGTEAFF; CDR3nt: TGTGCCAGCACGCCAGGGGGTACTGAAGCTTTCTTT
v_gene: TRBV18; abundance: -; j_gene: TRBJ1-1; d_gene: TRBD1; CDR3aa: CASSREGAGNTEAFF; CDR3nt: TGTGCCAGCTCACGCGAGGGGGCTGGAAACACTGAAGCTTTCTTT
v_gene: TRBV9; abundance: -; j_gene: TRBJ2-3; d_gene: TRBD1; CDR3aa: CASSGRTGAGTDTQYF; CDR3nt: TGTGCCAGCAGCGGACGTACAGGGGCAGGCACAGATACGCAGTATTTT
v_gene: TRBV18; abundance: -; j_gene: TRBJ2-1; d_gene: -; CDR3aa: CASSRGGGVDEQFF; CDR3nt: TGTGCCAGCTCACGAGGGGGTGGCGTTGATGAGCAGTTCTTC
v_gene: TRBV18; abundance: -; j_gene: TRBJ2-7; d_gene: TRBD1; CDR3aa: CASSPTGDEQYF; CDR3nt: TGTGCCAGCTCCCCGACAGGGGACGAGCAGTACTTC
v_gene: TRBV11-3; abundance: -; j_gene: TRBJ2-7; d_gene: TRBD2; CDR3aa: CASSPGGDEQYF; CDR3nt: TGTGCCAGCAGCCCGGGGGGAGACGAGCAGTACTTC
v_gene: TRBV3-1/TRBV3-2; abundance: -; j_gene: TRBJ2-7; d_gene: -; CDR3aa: CASSLPTGPSSYEQYF; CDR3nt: TGTGCCAGCAGCCTTCCCACAGGGCCGAGCTCCTACGAGCAGTACTTC
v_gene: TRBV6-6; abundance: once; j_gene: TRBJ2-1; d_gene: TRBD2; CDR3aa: CASSSEREAHNEQFF; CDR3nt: TGTGCCAGCAGTTCGGAGCGGGAGGCTCACAATGAGCAGTTCTTC
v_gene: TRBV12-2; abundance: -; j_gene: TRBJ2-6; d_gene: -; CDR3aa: CASRPLLRADRTGANVLTF; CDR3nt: TGTGCAAGTCGCCCACTCCTCCGGGCCGACAGGACGGGGGCCAACGTCCTGACTTTC
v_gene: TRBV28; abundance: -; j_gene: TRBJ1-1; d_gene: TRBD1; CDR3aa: CAGLPTTGVWGATNTEAFF; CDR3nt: TGTGCCGGACTGCCTACGACAGGGGTTTGGGGCGCAACGAACACTGAAGCTTTCTTT
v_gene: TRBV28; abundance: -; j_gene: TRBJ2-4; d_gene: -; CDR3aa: CASSFAGSKDIQYF; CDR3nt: TGTGCCAGCAGTTTCGCAGGGTCGAAGGACATTCAGTACTTC
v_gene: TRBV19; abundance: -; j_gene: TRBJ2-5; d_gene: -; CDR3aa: CAGWTQYF; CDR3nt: TGTGCTGGCTGGACCCAGTACTTC
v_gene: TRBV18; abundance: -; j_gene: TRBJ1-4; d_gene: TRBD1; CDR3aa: CASSRGTGDYEKLFF; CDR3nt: TGTGCCAGCTCACGAGGGACAGGAGACTATGAAAAACTGTTTTTT
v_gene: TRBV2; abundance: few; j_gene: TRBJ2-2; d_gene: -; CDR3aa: CASSESVTGELFF; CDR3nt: TGTGCCAGCAGTGAATCAGTTACCGGGGAGCTGTTTTTT
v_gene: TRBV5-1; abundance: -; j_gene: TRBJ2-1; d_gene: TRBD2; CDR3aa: CATSPTSGGQFF; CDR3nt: TGCGCCACCAGCCCGACTAGCGGGGGGCAGTTCTTC
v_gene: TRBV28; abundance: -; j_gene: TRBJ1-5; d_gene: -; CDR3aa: CASSPQVGVNQPQHF; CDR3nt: TGTGCCAGCAGTCCTCAGGTAGGGGTGAATCAGCCCCAGCATTTT
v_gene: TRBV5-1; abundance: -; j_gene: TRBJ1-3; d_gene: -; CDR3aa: CASSLVPGPGNTIYF; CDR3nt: TGCGCCAGCAGCTTGGTTCCAGGGCCTGGAAACACCATATATTTT
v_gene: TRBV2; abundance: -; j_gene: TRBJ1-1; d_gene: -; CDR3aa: CASSHRAEAFF; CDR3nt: TGTGCCAGCAGTCACAGGGCGGAAGCTTTCTTT
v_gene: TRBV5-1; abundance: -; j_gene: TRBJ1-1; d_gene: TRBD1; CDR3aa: CASSSYPGQGAFRTEAFF; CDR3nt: TGCGCCAGCAGCTCCTATCCGGGACAGGGTGCATTTAGGACTGAAGCTTTCTTT
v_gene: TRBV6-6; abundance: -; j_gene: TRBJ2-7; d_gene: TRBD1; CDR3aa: CASSYSTGKAYEQYF; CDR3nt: TGTGCCAGCAGTTACTCGACAGGGAAAGCCTACGAGCAGTACTTC
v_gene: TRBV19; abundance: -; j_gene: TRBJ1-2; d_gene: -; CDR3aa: CASSKSGNNPAYGYTF; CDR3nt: TGTGCCAGTAGTAAGTCAGGAAACAATCCAGCCTATGGCTACACCTTC
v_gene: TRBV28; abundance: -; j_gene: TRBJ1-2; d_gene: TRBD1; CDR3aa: CASSFEAPGQGPLFNYGYTF; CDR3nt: TGTGCCAGCAGTTTTGAGGCCCCGGGACAGGGGCCCTTATTTAACTATGGCTACACCTTC
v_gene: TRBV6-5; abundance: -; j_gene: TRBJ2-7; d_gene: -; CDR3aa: CASSFSGDSYEQYF; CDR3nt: TGTGCCAGCAGTTTTTCAGGGGACTCCTACGAGCAGTACTTC
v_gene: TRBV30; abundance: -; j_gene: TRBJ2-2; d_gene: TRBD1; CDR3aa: CAWGQGKAGELFF; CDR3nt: TGTGCCTGGGGACAGGGAAAGGCCGGGGAGCTGTTTTTT
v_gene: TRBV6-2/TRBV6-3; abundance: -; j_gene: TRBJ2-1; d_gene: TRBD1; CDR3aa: CASSSGQGTYNEQFF; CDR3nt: TGTGCCAGCAGTTCCGGACAGGGAACCTACAATGAGCAGTTCTTC
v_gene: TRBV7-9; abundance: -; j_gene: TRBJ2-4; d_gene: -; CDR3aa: CASSLSGANIQYF; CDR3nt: TGTGCCAGCAGCTTATCTGGGGCTAACATTCAGTACTTC
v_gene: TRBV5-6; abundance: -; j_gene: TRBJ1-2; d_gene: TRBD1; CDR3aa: CASSAGQGSYGYTF; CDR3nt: TGTGCCAGCAGCGCGGGACAGGGAAGCTATGGCTACACCTTC
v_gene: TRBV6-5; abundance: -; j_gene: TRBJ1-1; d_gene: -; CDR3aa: CASSYSGVLAEAFF; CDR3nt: TGTGCCAGCAGTTACTCAGGGGTGCTTGCTGAAGCTTTCTTT
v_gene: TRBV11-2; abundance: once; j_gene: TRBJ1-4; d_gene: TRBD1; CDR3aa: CATRDRGEKLFF; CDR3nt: TGTGCCACCCGAGACAGGGGTGAAAAACTGTTTTTT
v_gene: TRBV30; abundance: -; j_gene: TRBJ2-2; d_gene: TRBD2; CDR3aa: CAWGLAGDGFTGELFF; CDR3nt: TGTGCCTGGGGACTAGCGGGAGACGGTTTCACCGGGGAGCTGTTTTTT
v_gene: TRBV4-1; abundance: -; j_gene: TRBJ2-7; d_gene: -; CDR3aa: CASSQAHSLPYEQYF; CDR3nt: TGCGCCAGCAGCCAAGCCCACTCCCTCCCCTACGAGCAGTACTTC
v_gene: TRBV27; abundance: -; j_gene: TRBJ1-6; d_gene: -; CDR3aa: CASGRQLQVNSPLHF; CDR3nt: TGTGCCAGCGGCAGACAGCTTCAAGTTAATTCACCCCTCCACTTT
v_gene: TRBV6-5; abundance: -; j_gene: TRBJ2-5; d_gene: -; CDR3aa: CASSTTLEETQYF; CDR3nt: TGTGCCAGCAGTACCACCTTAGAAGAGACCCAGTACTTC
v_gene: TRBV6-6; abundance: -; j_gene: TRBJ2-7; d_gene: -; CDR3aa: CASIRSSPGTPYEQYF; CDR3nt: TGTGCCAGCATTCGATCCTCCCCAGGAACCCCCTACGAGCAGTACTTC
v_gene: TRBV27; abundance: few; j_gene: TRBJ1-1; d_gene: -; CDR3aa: CASSFDRGRTEAFF; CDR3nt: TGTGCCAGCAGTTTCGACAGAGGGAGGACTGAAGCTTTCTTT